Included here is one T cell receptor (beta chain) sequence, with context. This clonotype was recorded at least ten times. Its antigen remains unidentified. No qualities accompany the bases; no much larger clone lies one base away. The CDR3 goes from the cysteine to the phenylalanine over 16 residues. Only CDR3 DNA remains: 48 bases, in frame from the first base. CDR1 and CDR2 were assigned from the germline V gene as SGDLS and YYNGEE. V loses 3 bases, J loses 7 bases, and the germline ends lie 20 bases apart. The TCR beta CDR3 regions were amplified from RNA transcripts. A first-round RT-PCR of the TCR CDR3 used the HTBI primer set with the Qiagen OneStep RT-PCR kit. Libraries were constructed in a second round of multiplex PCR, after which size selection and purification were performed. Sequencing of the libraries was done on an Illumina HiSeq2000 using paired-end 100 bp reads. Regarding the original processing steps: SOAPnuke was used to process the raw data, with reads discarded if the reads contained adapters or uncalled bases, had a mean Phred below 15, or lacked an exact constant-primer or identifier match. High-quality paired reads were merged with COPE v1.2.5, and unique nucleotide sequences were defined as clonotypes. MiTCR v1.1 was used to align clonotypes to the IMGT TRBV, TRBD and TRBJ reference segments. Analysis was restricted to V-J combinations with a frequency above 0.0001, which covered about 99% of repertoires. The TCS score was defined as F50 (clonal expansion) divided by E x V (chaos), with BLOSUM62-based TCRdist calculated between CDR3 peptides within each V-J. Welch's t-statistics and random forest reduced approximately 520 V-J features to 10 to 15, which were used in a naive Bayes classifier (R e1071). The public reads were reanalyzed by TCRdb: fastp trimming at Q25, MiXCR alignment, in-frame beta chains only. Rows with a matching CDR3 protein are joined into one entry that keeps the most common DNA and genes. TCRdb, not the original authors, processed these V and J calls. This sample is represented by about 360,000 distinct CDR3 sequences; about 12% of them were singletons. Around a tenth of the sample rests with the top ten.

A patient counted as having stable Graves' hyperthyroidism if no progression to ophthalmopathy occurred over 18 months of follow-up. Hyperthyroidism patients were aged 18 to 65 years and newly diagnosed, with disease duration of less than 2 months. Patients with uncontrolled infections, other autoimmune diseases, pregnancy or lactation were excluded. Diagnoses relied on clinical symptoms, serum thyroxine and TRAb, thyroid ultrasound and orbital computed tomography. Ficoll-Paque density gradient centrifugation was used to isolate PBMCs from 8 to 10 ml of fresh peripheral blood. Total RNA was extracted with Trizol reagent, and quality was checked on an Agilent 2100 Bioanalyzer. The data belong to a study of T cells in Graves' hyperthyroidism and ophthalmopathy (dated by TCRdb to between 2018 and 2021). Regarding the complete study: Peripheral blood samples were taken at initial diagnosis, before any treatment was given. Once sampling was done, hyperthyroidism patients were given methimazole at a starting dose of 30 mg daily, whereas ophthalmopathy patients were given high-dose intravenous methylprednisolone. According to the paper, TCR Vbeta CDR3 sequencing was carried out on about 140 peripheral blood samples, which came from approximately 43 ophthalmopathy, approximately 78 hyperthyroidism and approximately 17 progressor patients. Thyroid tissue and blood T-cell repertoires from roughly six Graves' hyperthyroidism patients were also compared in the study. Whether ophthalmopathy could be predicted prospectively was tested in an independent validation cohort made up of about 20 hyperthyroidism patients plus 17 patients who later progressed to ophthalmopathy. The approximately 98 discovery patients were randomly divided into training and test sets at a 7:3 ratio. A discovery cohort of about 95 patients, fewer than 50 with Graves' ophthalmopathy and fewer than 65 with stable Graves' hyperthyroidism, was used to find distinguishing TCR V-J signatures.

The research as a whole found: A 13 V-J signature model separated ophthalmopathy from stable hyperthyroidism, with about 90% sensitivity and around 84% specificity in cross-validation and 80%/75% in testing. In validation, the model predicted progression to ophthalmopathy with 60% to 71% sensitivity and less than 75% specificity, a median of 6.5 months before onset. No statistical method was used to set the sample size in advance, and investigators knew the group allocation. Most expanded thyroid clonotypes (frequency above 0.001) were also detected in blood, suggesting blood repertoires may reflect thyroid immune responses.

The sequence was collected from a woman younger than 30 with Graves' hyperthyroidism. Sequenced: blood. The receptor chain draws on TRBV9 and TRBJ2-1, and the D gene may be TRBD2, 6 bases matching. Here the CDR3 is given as CASSGSTSQLANEQFF. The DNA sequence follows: TGTGCCAGCAGCGGCTCGACTAGTCAGCTCGCAAATGAGCAGTTCTTC.